This T cell receptor (beta chain) was captured in a study of T cell responses to AZD1222 COVID-19 vaccine. About this clone: Its antigen is undetermined.

V dropped 3 bases and J dropped 9; count of bases not matched to a gene: 5. The CDR3 is 15 residues long. Germline CDR1 is MNHEY and CDR2 is SMNVEV (reference sequence). Produced via immunoSEQ multiplex PCR; TCRdb's table is partial and in-frame only. The table includes some 70,000 clones, around 83% detected once. Study observations and caveats: Once two AZD1222 doses were given, Spike-specific TCR breadth and depth went up. Baseline serostatus was positive in only a handful of AZD1222 recipients. All repertoire sampling was performed exclusively after the peak T cell response. Females made up more of the donors, who were largely white British, and clonal diversity may have come out too low.

The J gene is TRBJ1-6, the V gene TRBV27, with 10 bases identical to TRBD1. This TCR came from an adult in good health. Source: peripheral blood, taken on day 0 of AZD1222 vaccination. The CDR3 DNA is TGTGCCAGCAGTTTCACGACAGGGGGCGTTTCACCCCTCCACTTT. Its protein is CASSFTTGGVSPLHF.